This is a list of T cell receptor beta chains from one sample in a study of T cell responses to AZD1222 COVID-19 vaccine. Assay used: immunoSEQ multiplex PCR; TCRdb lists only in-frame clones, some missing. The sample holds roughly 40,000 clones, roughly 91% seen once. The sequencing here drew on peripheral blood, taken 28 days after the second AZD1222 dose. These receptors originate from an adult who received the AZD1222 COVID-19 vaccine. Both conserved end residues are part of each CDR3. D genes are given only for firm matches. Clone size is shown for a subset of rows, as once, few, many or a class of expanded clone.

V	size	D	length	J	CDR3	DNA
TRBV5-1	.	.	17	TRBJ1-3	CASSTKSAGNSGNTIYF	TGCGCCAGCAGCACAAAATCCGCGGGGAACTCTGGAAACACCATATATTTT
TRBV4-3	.	TRBD1	15	TRBJ2-7	CASSQAGTGTYEQYF	TGCGCCAGCAGCCAAGCCGGGACAGGGACCTACGAGCAGTACTTC
TRBV6-1	.	.	14	TRBJ1-4	CASSDGQMYEKLFF	TGTGCCAGCAGTGATGGACAGATGTATGAAAAACTGTTTTTT
TRBV29-1	.	TRBD2	15	TRBJ2-2	CSVVTSARGTGELFF	TGCAGCGTCGTAACTAGCGCCCGGGGCACCGGGGAGCTGTTTTTT
TRBV9	.	.	15	TRBJ2-7	CASSARGAGGYEQYF	TGTGCCAGCAGCGCCCGGGGGGCAGGGGGCTACGAGCAGTACTTC
TRBV5-1	.	.	14	TRBJ1-3	CASSLGTTGNTIYF	TGCGCCAGCAGCTTGGGGACTACAGGAAACACCATATATTTT
TRBV18	.	.	12	TRBJ1-1	CASSPLNTEAFF	TGTGCCAGCTCACCACTGAACACTGAAGCTTTCTTT
TRBV24-1	.	TRBD2	16	TRBJ2-2	CATSAPGGRGTGELFF	TGTGCCACCAGTGCCCCGGGGGGGCGAGGCACCGGGGAGCTGTTTTTT
TRBV9	once	TRBD1	16	TRBJ1-4	CASSAGTASTNEKLFF	TGTGCCAGCAGCGCCGGGACAGCCTCAACTAATGAAAAACTGTTTTTT
TRBV29-1	.	.	15	TRBJ2-3	CSVNAEGKYTDTQYF	TGCAGCGTCAACGCTGAGGGCAAGTACACAGATACGCAGTATTTT
TRBV11-3	.	.	17	TRBJ2-3	CASSLGQREFNEDTQYF	TGTGCCAGCAGCTTGGGACAACGGGAGTTTAACGAAGATACGCAGTATTTT
TRBV5-1	.	TRBD1	16	TRBJ2-5	CASRHVPTGGSETQYF	TGCGCCAGCAGACATGTTCCGACAGGGGGTAGCGAGACCCAGTACTTC
TRBV7-2	few	TRBD1	13	TRBJ1-2	CASSFRQGDGYTF	TGTGCCAGCAGCTTCCGACAGGGCGATGGCTACACCTTC
TRBV19	.	.	15	TRBJ1-5	CASSPGQNSNQPQHF	TGTGCCAGTAGTCCAGGACAGAATAGCAATCAGCCCCAGCATTTT
TRBV18	.	.	16	TRBJ2-2	CASSYSRVANTGELFF	TGTGCCAGCTCATACAGCAGAGTCGCGAACACCGGGGAGCTGTTTTTT
TRBV30	.	.	15	TRBJ1-5	CAWSAAGASNQPQHF	TGTGCCTGGAGTGCGGCGGGGGCGAGCAATCAGCCCCAGCATTTT
TRBV19	.	.	11	TRBJ1-2	CASRVDNGYTF	TGTGCCAGCCGGGTAGATAACGGCTACACCTTC
TRBV19	.	.	12	TRBJ1-1	CASTMPGAEAFF	TGTGCCAGTACTATGCCTGGGGCTGAAGCTTTCTTT
TRBV5-1	few	TRBD2	16	TRBJ2-7	CASSLVGGPSSYEQYF	TGCGCCAGCAGCTTGGTGGGAGGGCCGAGCTCCTACGAGCAGTACTTC
TRBV25-1	once	.	17	TRBJ1-1	CASTPSRPGLMNTEAFF	TGTGCCAGCACGCCCAGCCGCCCAGGTCTAATGAACACTGAAGCTTTCTTT
TRBV2	.	.	15	TRBJ1-6	CASNGLGEVNSPLHF	TGTGCCAGCAACGGTCTGGGGGAGGTCAATTCACCCCTCCACTTT
TRBV6-2/TRBV6-3	.	.	15	TRBJ2-3	CASSSQPPQPHTQYF	TGTGCCAGCAGTTCGCAACCCCCTCAGCCACATACGCAGTATTTT
TRBV5-6	.	.	14	TRBJ1-2	CASRIHRENYGYTF	TGTGCCAGCAGAATCCACAGGGAAAACTATGGCTACACCTTC
TRBV7-2	.	.	12	TRBJ2-7	CASTPGGYEQYF	TGTGCCAGCACTCCCGGGGGATACGAGCAGTACTTC
TRBV7-8	.	.	16	TRBJ1-4	CASSLRSLPLQEKLFF	TGTGCCAGCAGCTTACGGAGCCTCCCACTGCAGGAAAAACTGTTTTTT
TRBV21-1	.	.	17	TRBJ1-1	CASSKSFPGQMNTEAFF	TGTGCCAGCAGCAAATCCTTCCCGGGACAGATGAACACTGAAGCTTTCTTT
TRBV5-1	few	TRBD2	17	TRBJ2-3	CASSLELAGGLGDTQYF	TGCGCCAGCAGCTTGGAACTAGCGGGGGGCCTCGGGGATACGCAGTATTTT
TRBV30	.	.	15	TRBJ2-7	CAWSVFGRSSYEQYF	TGTGCCTGGAGTGTATTCGGCAGGAGCTCCTACGAGCAGTACTTC
TRBV24-1	.	TRBD1	15	TRBJ2-2	CATSDGGQGTGELFF	TGTGCCACCAGTGACGGGGGACAGGGCACCGGGGAGCTGTTTTTT
TRBV4-2	.	.	11	TRBJ2-1	CASSQLDEQFF	TGTGCCAGCAGCCAATTGGATGAGCAGTTCTTC
TRBV10-3	.	.	11	TRBJ1-3	CAISNGNTIYF	TGTGCCATCAGCAACGGAAACACCATATATTTT
TRBV5-4	.	TRBD1	15	TRBJ2-2	CASSLRQGLTGELFF	TGTGCCAGCAGTCTGAGACAGGGTTTGACCGGGGAGCTGTTTTTT
TRBV7-2	.	.	15	TRBJ1-4	CASSLAPATNEKLFF	TGTGCCAGCAGCTTAGCCCCAGCAACTAATGAAAAACTGTTTTTT